The sample holds a few counts of the clone carrying this TCR beta chain. With 60 Vbeta and 13 Jbeta primers, the PCR was carried out. Clones were read by immunoSEQ multiplex PCR, and TCRdb kept only the in-frame ones, dropping some. The sample yields about 120,000 clones, about 68% seen once. This entry is derived from a study of cytomegalovirus exposure and HLA in healthy donors. The CDR3 length is 13 residues. Deletions cut 6 bases from V and 4 bases from J, with 12 bases between. Germline-derived CDR1 and CDR2 are MGHRA and YSYEKL. V usage is TRBV4-1 and J usage is TRBJ1-1; the D is unclear. This TCR came from a woman aged 40 to 49 in good health and CMV-seropositive. The sequenced sample consisted of PBMCs. The CDR3 reads CASRGVGVTEAFF. The CDR3 nucleotides read TGCGCCAGCAGGGGTGTCGGGGTCACTGAAGCTTTCTTT.